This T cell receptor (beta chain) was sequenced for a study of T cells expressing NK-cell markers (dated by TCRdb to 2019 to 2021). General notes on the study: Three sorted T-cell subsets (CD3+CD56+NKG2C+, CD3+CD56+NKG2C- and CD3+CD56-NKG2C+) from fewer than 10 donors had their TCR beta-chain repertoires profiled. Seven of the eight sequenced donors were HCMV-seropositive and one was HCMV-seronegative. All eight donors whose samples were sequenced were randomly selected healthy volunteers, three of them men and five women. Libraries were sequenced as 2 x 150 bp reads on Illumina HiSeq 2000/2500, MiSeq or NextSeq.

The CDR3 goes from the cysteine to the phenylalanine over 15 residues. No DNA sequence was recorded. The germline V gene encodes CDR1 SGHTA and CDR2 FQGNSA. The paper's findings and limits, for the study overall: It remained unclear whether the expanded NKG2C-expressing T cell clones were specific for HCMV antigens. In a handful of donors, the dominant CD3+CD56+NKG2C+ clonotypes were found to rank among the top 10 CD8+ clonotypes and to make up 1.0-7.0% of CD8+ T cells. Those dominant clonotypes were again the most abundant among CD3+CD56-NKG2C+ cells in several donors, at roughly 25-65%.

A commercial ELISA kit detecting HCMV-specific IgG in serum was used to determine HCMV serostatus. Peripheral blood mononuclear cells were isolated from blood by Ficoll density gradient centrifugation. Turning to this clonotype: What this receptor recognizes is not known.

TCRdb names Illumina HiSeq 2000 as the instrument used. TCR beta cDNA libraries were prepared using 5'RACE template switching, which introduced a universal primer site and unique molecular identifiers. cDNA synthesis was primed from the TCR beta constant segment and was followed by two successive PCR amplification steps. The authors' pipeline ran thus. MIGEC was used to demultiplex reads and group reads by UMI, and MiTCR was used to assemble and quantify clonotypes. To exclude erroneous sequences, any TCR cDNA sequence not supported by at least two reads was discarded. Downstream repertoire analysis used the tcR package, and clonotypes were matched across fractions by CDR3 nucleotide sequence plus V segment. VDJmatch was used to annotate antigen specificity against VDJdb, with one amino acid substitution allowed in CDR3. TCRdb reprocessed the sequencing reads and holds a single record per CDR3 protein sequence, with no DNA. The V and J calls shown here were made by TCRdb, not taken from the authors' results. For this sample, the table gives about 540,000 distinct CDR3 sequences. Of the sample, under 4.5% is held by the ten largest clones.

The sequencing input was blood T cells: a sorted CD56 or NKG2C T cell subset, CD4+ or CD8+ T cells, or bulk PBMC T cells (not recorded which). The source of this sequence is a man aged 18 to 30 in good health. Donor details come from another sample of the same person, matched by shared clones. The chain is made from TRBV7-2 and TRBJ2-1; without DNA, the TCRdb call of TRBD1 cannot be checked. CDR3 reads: CASSPRGTGEYEQFF. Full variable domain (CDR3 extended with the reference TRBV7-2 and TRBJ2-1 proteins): GAGVSQSPSNKVTEKGKDVELRCDPISGHTALYWYRQSLGQGLEFLIYFQGNSAPDKSGLPSDRFSAERTGGSVSTLTIQRTQQEDSAVYLCASSPRGTGEYEQFFGPGTRLTVL.